This TCR beta chain was sequenced for a study of cytomegalovirus exposure and HLA in healthy donors. The CDR3 has 15 residues. Germline lookup yields CDR1 MDHEN and CDR2 SYDVKM. V was pared by 5 bases and J by 1 base, with 13 bases between. Vbeta (60) and Jbeta (13) primers were used in the PCR. TCRdb keeps only in-frame clones here, not all; method: immunoSEQ multiplex PCR. Counted here are approximately 100,000 clones, roughly 70% occurring once; the ten biggest clones make up approximately 4.3%. Of note for this clone: Antigen specificity is unknown.

Notes on the study in general: Presence/absence results assume similar sequencing depth per donor, which may not hold.

The sequenced sample was PBMCs. This TCR came from a woman aged 18-29 years in good health and CMV-seropositive. The V and J genes are TRBV28 and TRBJ2-3, with a weak D call TRBD1 (5 bases). The CDR3 sequence: CASSGAQIRTDTQYF. The CDR3 DNA sequence: TGTGCCAGCAGTGGGGCCCAGATCCGCACAGATACGCAGTATTTT.